The 6 T cell receptor beta chains given below trace back to one sample, sequenced in a study of blood T cell repertoires in COVID-19. The table came from immunoSEQ multiplex PCR; TCRdb's copy has only in-frame clones and leaves some out. The sample has about 29,000 clones; around 90% are singletons. Specimen: peripheral blood. These receptors were obtained from a man between 65 and 85 years old with active COVID-19.

This chain connects TRBV25-1 to TRBJ2-7; possibly TRBD2 for D (5 bases). With 9 bases removed from V and 5 bases from J, the gap between germline ends came to 14 bases. The CDR3 sequence is 12 residues long. Per the germline V gene, CDR1 is MGHDK and CDR2 is SYGVNS. The CDR3 sequence is CASSRAGNEQYF. The DNA for the CDR3 is TGTGCCAGTTCCCGGGCCGGGAACGAGCAGTACTTC.

This clone showed up just once. The rearrangement uses TRBV12-3 or TRBV12-4 and TRBJ1-1; tentatively, D is TRBD1 (5 bases). Trimming cost V 3 bases and J 4 bases, with 9 bases left between them. This CDR3 has 13 amino acids. The CDR3 nucleotides read TGTGCCAGCAGTTTGGGCAGGGCCACTGAAGCTTTCTTT. Amino acids: CASSLGRATEAFF.

The table lists this clone with a count of one. The chain couples TRBV5-4 to TRBJ2-5; D might be TRBD1 (7 bases). Germline-derived CDR1 and CDR2 are SGHNT and YYREEE (reference sequence). This CDR3 region has 15 residues. The V gene lost 0 bases and the J gene lost 2 bases, with 11 bases spanning the gap. The CDR3: CASSLEAGQQETQYF. Written as DNA, the CDR3 is TGTGCCAGCAGCTTGGAGGCGGGACAGCAAGAGACCCAGTACTTC. Supplemented by reference TRBV5-4 and TRBJ2-5, the full variable domain reads ETGVTQSPTHLIKTRGQQVTLRCSSQSGHNTVSWYQQALGQGPQFIFQYYREEENGRGNFPPRFSGLQFPNYSSELNVNALELDDSALYLCASSLEAGQQETQYFGPGTRLLVL.

This chain uses TRBV5-4 with TRBJ1-1; D gene unclear. There are 11 residues in the CDR3. Trimming removed 3 bases from V and 3 bases from J, with 3 bases in between. Germline-derived CDR1 and CDR2 are SGHNT and YYREEE (reference sequence). CDR3 nucleotide sequence: TGTGCCAGCAGCTCGGACACTGAAGCTTTCTTT. Protein product: CASSSDTEAFF. The full variable domain, its missing parts supplied by reference TRBV5-4 and TRBJ1-1, is ETGVTQSPTHLIKTRGQQVTLRCSSQSGHNTVSWYQQALGQGPQFIFQYYREEENGRGNFPPRFSGLQFPNYSSELNVNALELDDSALYLCASSSDTEAFFGQGTRLTVV.

This chain links TRBV15 with TRBJ2-7, with a weak D call TRBD2 (5 bases). The CDR3 runs to 16 residues. The germline CDR1 and CDR2 sequences are LNHNV and YYDKDF (reference sequence). The V gene lost 4 bases and the J gene lost 1 base, with 17 bases spanning the gap. CDR3 residues: CATSILGGASSYEQYF. CDR3 coding DNA: TGTGCCACCAGCATTCTAGGAGGCGCCAGTTCCTACGAGCAGTACTTC.

The chain has TRBV24-1 and TRBJ2-1, with 8 bases identical to TRBD2. Unmatched junction bases numbered 6, after V lost 6 bases and J lost 6 bases. This CDR3 contains 14 residues. The germline CDR1 and CDR2 sequences are KGHDR and SFDVKD. The CDR3, as DNA: TGTGCCACCAGTCTCGGGCTAGCGGGCAATGAGCAGTTCTTC. Protein product: CATSLGLAGNEQFF.